What follows are 15 T cell receptor beta chains derived from one specimen sequenced in a study of T cells in Graves' hyperthyroidism and ophthalmopathy. Amplified TCR beta CDR3 regions came from RNA transcripts. HTBI primers were employed in a first-round RT-PCR of the TCR CDR3. TCRdb independently ran MiXCR on the multiplex PCR reads; one entry per CDR3 protein. The sample lists some 600,000 distinct CDR3 sequences; around 13% were seen once. Sequencing input: blood. The receptors derive from a woman aged 25 to 39 with Graves' hyperthyroidism that later progressed to Graves' ophthalmopathy.

This clonotype was found many times. The DNA of the CDR3 is TGCAGTGCTAGAACCGGGAACGAGAACACTGAAGCTTTCTTT. Amino acid sequence: CSARTGNENTEAFF. V gene TRBV20-1 combines with J gene TRBJ1-1; no clear D gene. V shed 2 bases and J shed 1 base, with 11 bases lying between them. The CDR3 totals 14 residues. Germline CDR1 reads DFQATT; CDR2 reads SNEGSKA (reference sequence).

Many counts were recorded for this clonotype. The V call is TRBV3-1, the J call TRBJ1-2; 7 bases line up with TRBD1. In germline, CDR1 is LGHDT, CDR2 YNNKEL (reference sequence). The CDR3 consists of 13 residues. The V gene end was trimmed by 2 bases and the J gene end by 7 bases; junction bases not matched to a gene: 4. The CDR3 loop reads CASSQTEGAGYTF. CDR3 sequence (DNA): TGTGCCAGCAGCCAAACCGAGGGGGCTGGCTACACCTTC. The entire variable domain, with the rest obtained from reference TRBV3-1 and TRBJ1-2, is as follows: DTAVSQTPKYLVTQMGNDKSIKCEQNLGHDTMYWYKQDSKKFLKIMFSYNNKELIINETVPNRFSPKSPDKAHLNLHINSLELGDSAVYFCASSQTEGAGYTFGSGTRLTVV.

There are many counts of this clonotype. This chain links TRBV30 with TRBJ2-1; perhaps TRBD1 as D (5 bases). V gave up 0 bases and J gave up 10 bases, with 10 bases separating them. In germline, CDR1 is GTSNPN, CDR2 SVGIG (reference sequence). This CDR3 spans 12 amino acids. Here the CDR3 DNA reads TGTGCCTGGAGTGTAGGGGATTCAGAGCAGTTCTTC. Translated: CAWSVGDSEQFF.

As concerns this clonotype: A read error may be the cause here, since a much bigger clone is one base away. This chain joins TRBV2 and TRBJ1-5; D remains ambiguous. Per germline, CDR1 SNHLY and CDR2 FYNNEI. The CDR3 runs 14 residues. CDR3 sequence: CAGRRWVGNQPQHF. DNA of the CDR3: TGTGCCGGCAGGCGCTGGGTGGGCAATCAGCCCCAGCATTTT. Looking up the rest from reference TRBV2 and TRBJ1-5 gives the full variable domain: EPEVTQTPSHQVTQMGQEVILRCVPISNHLYFYWYRQILGQKVEFLVSFYNNEISEKSEIFDDQFSVERPDGSNFTLKIRSTKLEDSAMYFCAGRRWVGNQPQHFGDGTRLSIL.

Ten or more counts support this clonotype. The chain recombines TRBV6-2 or TRBV6-3 with TRBJ1-3, with 8 bases aligning to TRBD1. J gave up 4 bases and V 5 bases, and 7 bases lay outside the gene matches. The CDR3 is made up of 15 amino acids. CDR1 and CDR2 (germline): MNHEY, SVGEGT. The CDR3 nucleotides are TGTGCCAGCAGTCTCTGGACAGGGAGCGGAAACACCATATATTTT. Protein product: CASSLWTGSGNTIYF.

The J gene is TRBJ2-7, the V gene TRBV20-1; TRBD2 agrees at 8 bases. This CDR3 spans 15 amino acids. Germline V gene data show CDR1 as DFQATT and CDR2 as SNEGSKA (reference sequence). V lost 3 bases, J lost 5 bases, and 12 bases stayed unmatched. CDR3 bases: TGCAGTGCTAGCCTTAAGGCGGGACTAGTTAACGAGCAGTACTTC. Translating it yields CSASLKAGLVNEQYF.

This clonotype was seen repeatedly, ten times or more. The chain couples TRBV2 to TRBJ2-1; 9 bases are shared with TRBD2. The J segment lost 4 bases and the V segment lost 7 bases, leaving 5 bases of the junction unmatched. CDR1 SNHLY and CDR2 FYNNEI come from the germline V gene. CDR3 length: 14 residues. CDR3 residues: CASIRLAVYNEQFF. CDR3 nucleotides: TGTGCCAGCATTAGACTAGCGGTATACAATGAGCAGTTCTTC.

This sequence joins TRBV24-1 and TRBJ1-2; TRBD1 aligns across 7 bases. The V and J ends lost 10 bases and 2 bases, in that order; junction bases with no gene match: 3. The CDR3 covers 12 residues. Germline values: CDR1 KGHDR, CDR2 SFDVKD. The CDR3 sequence is CATQGQNYGYTF. CDR3 nucleotide sequence: TGTGCCACTCAGGGACAGAACTATGGCTACACCTTC.

The chain employs TRBV4-1 and TRBJ2-7; 9 nucleotides align to TRBD1. Trimming cost V 4 bases and J 4 bases; bases outside gene matches: 8. The CDR3 runs to 15 residues. Germline CDR1 MGHRA, CDR2 YSYEKL. The CDR3 is CASSPFRDREYEQYF. For the CDR3, the DNA is TGCGCCAGCAGCCCCTTCCGGGACAGGGAATACGAGCAGTACTTC.

The V gene is TRBV9, the J gene TRBJ2-2; 9 positions agree with TRBD1. The CDR3 sequence is 15 residues long. The germline gives CDR1 SGDLS, CDR2 YYNGEE. The V segment lost 4 bases and the J segment 10 bases; nucleotides outside the gene matches: 11. Here the CDR3 DNA reads TGTGCCAGCAGCCGAGGACAGGGGATGTCAGAGGAGCTGTTTTTT. This encodes CASSRGQGMSEELFF. Combining the CDR3 with reference TRBV9 and TRBJ2-2 gives the whole variable domain DSGVTQTPKHLITATGQRVTLRCSPRSGDLSVYWYQQSLDQGLQFLIQYYNGEERAKGNILERFSAQQFPDLHSELNLSSLELGDSALYFCASSRGQGMSEELFFGEGSRLTVL.

This clonotype was observed at least ten times. The rearrangement joins TRBV28 to TRBJ1-5, with a weak D call TRBD1 (6 bases). The CDR3 is 14 residues long. V was trimmed by 5 bases and J by 4 bases, leaving 12 bases between them. Germline CDR1 and CDR2: MDHEN and SYDVKM. The CDR3 sequence: CASSARQVNQPQHF. The CDR3 nucleotides read TGTGCCAGCAGTGCGCGACAGGTGAATCAGCCCCAGCATTTT.

This clonotype showed up many times. The chain joins TRBV7-8 to TRBJ2-7; TRBD1 aligns across 7 bases. The germline CDR1 and CDR2 sequences are SGHVS and FQNEAQ. V trimming: 5 bases; J trimming: 1 base; junction bases outside the gene matches: 8. This CDR3 contains 15 residues. The CDR3 loop is CASSREQGRSYEQYF. For the CDR3, the DNA is TGTGCCAGCAGCCGAGAACAGGGGCGATCCTACGAGCAGTACTTC.

This clonotype was counted many times. V and J are TRBV28 and TRBJ2-1; 8 bases agree with TRBD1. The length of the CDR3 is 16 residues. Germline CDR1 MDHEN, CDR2 SYDVKM. Trimming removed 4 bases from V and 2 bases from J; junction bases left unmatched: 7. This CDR3 is CASSSGTGGTYNEQFF. In DNA form, the CDR3 reads TGTGCCAGCAGTTCCGGGACAGGAGGAACCTACAATGAGCAGTTCTTC. Variable domain in full (rest from reference TRBV28 and TRBJ2-1): DVKVTQSSRYLVKRTGEKVFLECVQDMDHENMFWYRQDPGLGLRLIYFSYDVKMKEKGDIPEGYSVSREKKERFSLILESASTNQTSMYLCASSSGTGGTYNEQFFGPGTRLTVL.

This clonotype has ten or more counts. This chain connects TRBV5-1 to TRBJ2-2; D might be TRBD1 (6 bases). Germline CDR1 and CDR2: SGHRS and YFSETQ. Trimming took 6 bases from V and 2 from J, leaving 11 bases between them. The CDR3 sequence is 14 residues long. CDR3 loop: CASKIQGNTGELFF. CDR3 bases: TGCGCCAGCAAAATACAGGGAAACACCGGGGAGCTGTTTTTT.

The chain couples TRBV6-1 to TRBJ2-1, with 9 positions matching TRBD2. J lost 4 bases, V lost 7 bases, and 11 bases had no gene match. The CDR3 consists of 16 residues. Germline V gene data show CDR1 as MNHNS and CDR2 as SASEGT. CDR3 coding DNA: TGTGCCAGCATTCAGGGACTAGCAAATCGTTACAATGAGCAGTTCTTC. The encoded protein is CASIQGLANRYNEQFF.